This T cell receptor (beta chain) came from a study of blood T cell repertoires in COVID-19. The method was immunoSEQ multiplex PCR; TCRdb's version includes in-frame clones alone and lacks a portion of them. Seen here are under 200,000 clones, approximately 86% observed once, and the top ten hold approximately 7%. The germline CDR1 and CDR2 sequences are SQVTM and ANQGSEA. The CDR3 has 13 amino acids. V was clipped by 5 bases and J by 3 bases, with 11 bases between them. Sequences were obtained from peripheral blood. The chain is built from TRBV29-1 and TRBJ2-1; weak D call: TRBD2 (6 bases). The origin of this receptor is a man in his fifties or sixties with active or convalescent COVID-19. CDR3 nucleotide sequence: TGCAGCGTTATCGGGAGTTTCTACAATGAGCAGTTCTTC. As protein: CSVIGSFYNEQFF.